The 5 T cell receptor beta chains below come from one sample, sequenced in a study of graft-versus-host responses after intestinal transplantation. This table comes from immunoSEQ multiplex PCR, and its TCRdb copy is limited to in-frame clones, with some not included. The repertoire has 80,000 or so clones, approximately 90% of them found once; the top ten carry roughly 0.64%. Sequenced here: PBMCs, sampled 98 days after intestinal transplantation. The receptors here all came from a human patient who received an intestinal transplant, so some T cells may come from the graft donor.

This clone was detected only once. The CDR3 here is CASSLTDGTYNEQFF. In DNA, the CDR3 is TGTGCCAGCAGCTTAACTGACGGGACCTACAATGAGCAGTTCTTC. This rearrangement joins TRBV5-6 to TRBJ2-1; tentative D call: TRBD2 (5 bases). CDR1 and CDR2 from the germline V gene are SGHDT and YYEEEE. Between the trimmed V and J ends, which lost 2 bases and 2 bases, there was a span of 11 bases. CDR3 length equals 15 residues.

The CDR3 loop is CSVDRADTQYF. CDR3 bases: TGCAGCGTTGACAGGGCAGATACGCAGTATTTT. The chain uses TRBV29-1 and TRBJ2-3; a weak D match, TRBD1 (5 bases). V lost 3 bases to trimming and J lost 4 bases, with 5 bases between them. The germline V gene encodes CDR1 SQVTM and CDR2 ANQGSEA. The CDR3 has 11 residues.

CDR3 protein: CSVEKLDSEAFF. In DNA form, the CDR3 reads TGCAGCGTTGAAAAGCTAGACTCTGAAGCTTTCTTT. The V call is TRBV29-1, the J call TRBJ1-1, with D unclear. Germline lookup yields CDR1 SQVTM and CDR2 ANQGSEA. CDR3 length: 12 residues. The ends were cut back, 2 bases at V and 6 bases at J, with 10 bases in the middle.

This chain uses TRBV2 with TRBJ2-3, with D tentatively TRBD1 or TRBD2 (6 bases each). This CDR3 spans 15 amino acids. The V end lost 2 bases, the J end lost 0 bases, and 9 bases lay between the germline ends. Germline CDR1 reads SNHLY; CDR2 reads FYNNEI. Here the CDR3 DNA reads TGTGCCAGCAGTGAAAGGGGGGCTAGCACAGATACGCAGTATTTT. Amino acids: CASSERGASTDTQYF.

The chain combines TRBV6-5 with TRBJ2-7, with D possibly TRBD1 on 6 matching bases. The CDR3 sequence is 16 residues long. V was shortened by 0 bases and J by 2 bases, with 14 bases between the two germline ends. Germline-derived CDR1 and CDR2 are MNHEY and SVGAGI. CDR3 DNA sequence: TGTGCCAGCAGTTACTCTCTAGGGGGACCTCCCTACGAGCAGTACTTC. Its translation is CASSYSLGGPPYEQYF.